Each of the 26 T cell receptor beta chains below was sequenced from the same sample in a study of identical twins. A single record per CDR3 protein comes from TCRdb applying MiXCR to the 5' RACE reads. The table has under 500,000 distinct CDR3 sequences, around an eighth seen once. The same data also went into a second study, on yellow fever vaccine responses in identical twins.

The sample comprised CD4+ T cells sorted from blood. The receptors here all came from a woman younger than 35 in good health.

This clonotype came up a few times. This chain connects TRBV20-1 to TRBJ2-3; 10 bases agree with TRBD1. Germline V gene data show CDR1 as DFQATT and CDR2 as SNEGSKA (reference sequence). The CDR3 length is 15 residues. The CDR3 sequence: CSASPGTGVRDTQYF. The CDR3 coding sequence is TGCAGCGCCAGCCCCGGGACAGGGGTCAGAGATACGCAGTATTTT.

The gene calls are TRBV7-2 and TRBJ2-1; D uncertain. Germline assignment: CDR1 SGHTA and CDR2 FQGNSA. Trimming took off 7 bases at V and 2 bases at J, with 15 bases between the two ends. The CDR3 length is 15 residues. CDR3 bases: TGTGCCAGCATGAATGCCGGGTCGACCTACAATGAGCAGTTCTTC. It yields the protein CASMNAGSTYNEQFF.

On this clonotype itself: A read error may account for a junction end that differs from germline. This chain joins TRBV6-2 or TRBV6-3 and TRBJ2-5; D is unresolved. The length of the CDR3 is 12 residues. CDR1 is MNHEY and CDR2 is SVGEGT in the germline V gene. CDR3 sequence reads: CAGSRSQETQYF. The CDR3 DNA follows: TGTGCCGGCAGCAGGAGCCAAGAGACCCAGTACTTC.

The rearrangement joins TRBV6-1 to TRBJ1-5; maybe TRBD1 (6 bases). This CDR3 region has 19 residues. Per germline, CDR1 MNHNS and CDR2 SASEGT. The germline V and J ends were trimmed by 6 bases and 0 bases, with 24 bases remaining between them. CDR3 sequence reads: CASSPEYPRTAYSNQPQHF. CDR3 in DNA: TGTGCCAGCAGCCCTGAATACCCCAGGACAGCTTATAGCAATCAGCCCCAGCATTTT.

This clonotype was detected many times. The rearrangement uses TRBV3-1 and TRBJ2-7; weak D call: TRBD2 (6 bases). CDR1 and CDR2 (germline): LGHDT, YNNKEL (reference sequence). V was trimmed by 6 bases and J by 2 bases, leaving 11 bases between them. The CDR3 loop spans 13 amino acids. CDR3 loop: CASRASVTYEQYF. The CDR3 nucleotides read TGTGCCAGCAGGGCTAGCGTAACCTACGAGCAGTACTTC.

This clonotype was observed many times. The V and J genes are TRBV12-3 or TRBV12-4 and TRBJ2-7; possibly TRBD1 for D (6 bases). The V end was cut by 4 bases, the J end by 4 bases, with 11 bases between. The length of the CDR3 is 13 residues. CDR3 bases: TGTGCCAGCAGTTACGAACAGGGTTACGAGCAGTACTTC. Translation: CASSYEQGYEQYF.

The chain employs TRBV18 and TRBJ2-7; TRBD2 might be the D (6 bases). V shed 2 bases and J shed 4 bases, with 12 bases lying between them. This CDR3 has 14 residues. Germline CDR1 and CDR2: KGHSH and LQKENI. The chain's CDR3 is CASSPSSEPYEQYF. CDR3 nucleotide sequence: TGTGCCAGCTCACCATCTAGCGAACCTTACGAGCAGTACTTC.

In its sample, this clonotype was seen a few times. The chain recombines TRBV20-1 with TRBJ2-3, with 7 bases lining up with TRBD2. Germline V gene sequence: CDR1 DFQATT, CDR2 SNEGSKA (reference sequence). The V and J ends lost 2 bases and 0 bases, in that order; junction bases with no gene match: 8. CDR3 length equals 16 residues. Here the CDR3 DNA reads TGCAGTGCTAGAATTTCTAGCGGATACAGCACAGATACGCAGTATTTT. Protein: CSARISSGYSTDTQYF.

This clonotype has only a few counts. The rearrangement uses TRBV7-9 and TRBJ2-1; D unclear. The V end lost 3 bases, the J end lost 9 bases, and 15 bases lay between the germline ends. CDR3 length: 14 residues. CDR1 and CDR2 from the germline V gene are SEHNR and FQNEAQ (reference sequence). CDR3 loop: CASSFLFYLGEQFF. The DNA of the CDR3 is TGTGCCAGCAGCTTCCTTTTTTACCTAGGTGAGCAGTTCTTC.

This clonotype was detected only a few times. V usage is TRBV6-5 and J usage is TRBJ1-1; the D is unclear. Germline lookup yields CDR1 MNHEY and CDR2 SVGAGI. V lost 8 bases to trimming and J lost 1 base, with 17 bases between them. The CDR3 runs 15 residues. This chain's CDR3 is CASVWTSRGNTEAFF. Here the CDR3 DNA reads TGTGCCAGCGTTTGGACTTCCCGCGGGAACACTGAAGCTTTCTTT.

The table lists this clonotype with many counts. The rearrangement uses TRBV3-1 and TRBJ1-6, with 7 bases matching TRBD1. V was clipped by 11 bases and J by 7 bases; unmatched bases: 5. Germline loops: CDR1 LGHDT, CDR2 YNNKEL (reference sequence). The CDR3 length is 12 residues. The chain's CDR3 is CAVGTANSPLHF. The CDR3 coding sequence is TGTGCCGTTGGGACAGCCAATTCACCCCTCCACTTT.

This clonotype has just a few counts. This chain joins TRBV12-3 or TRBV12-4 and TRBJ1-1, with D tentatively TRBD1 (5 bases). Trimming shortened V by 6 bases and J by 5 bases, and 16 bases separated the two germline ends. The CDR3 runs to 14 residues. CDR3 nucleotides: TGTGCCAGCAGCCCCTTTGGGGGAAGTACTGAAGCTTTCTTT. This encodes CASSPFGGSTEAFF.

This chain uses TRBV15 with TRBJ2-7; D unclear. The CDR3 covers 12 residues. The germline gives CDR1 LNHNV, CDR2 YYDKDF (reference sequence). V shed 0 bases and J shed 6 bases, with 6 bases lying between them. CDR3 coding DNA: TGTGCCACCAGCAGAGACAGGAGCGAGCAGTACTTC. This encodes CATSRDRSEQYF. The full variable domain, rest sourced from reference TRBV15 and TRBJ2-7, is DAMVIQNPRYQVTQFGKPVTLSCSQTLNHNVMYWYQQKSSQAPKLLFHYYDKDFNNEADTPDNFQSRRPNTSFCFLDIRSPGLGDTAMYLCATSRDRSEQYFGPGTRLTVT.

This clonotype came up a few times. This chain joins TRBV25-1 and TRBJ2-6; TRBD1 aligns across 12 bases. Germline V gene data show CDR1 as MGHDK and CDR2 as SYGVNS. This CDR3 is built from 17 residues. V lost 11 bases, J lost 3 bases, and 11 bases stayed unmatched. The CDR3 nucleotides read TGTGCCTTAACTCCCGGGACAGGGGGCTGTGGGGCCAACGTCCTGACTTTC. Residues: CALTPGTGGCGANVLTF. The full variable domain, completed using reference TRBV25-1 and TRBJ2-6, is EADIYQTPRYLVIGTGKKITLECSQTMGHDKMYWYQQDPGMELHLIHYSYGVNSTEKGDLSSESTVSRIRTEHFPLTLESARPSHTSQYLCALTPGTGGCGANVLTFGAGSRLTVL.

The chain employs TRBV19 and TRBJ2-7, with 10 nucleotides matching TRBD2. The CDR3 has 13 amino acids. The V and J ends lost 9 bases and 3 bases, in that order; junction bases with no gene match: 5. Germline values: CDR1 LNHDA, CDR2 SQIVND (reference sequence). This CDR3 reads CASRTSGFYEQYF. The CDR3 DNA follows: TGTGCCAGCAGGACTAGCGGATTCTACGAGCAGTACTTC.

This clonotype came up a few times. The J gene is TRBJ2-5, the V gene TRBV7-2; 7 bases are a match to TRBD1. The CDR3 length is 15 residues. Germline CDR1 and CDR2: SGHTA and FQGNSA. Trimming cost V 6 bases and J 2 bases; bases outside gene matches: 9. The CDR3 protein is CASSEGTAFQETQYF. The CDR3 region has the DNA TGTGCCAGCAGTGAAGGGACAGCCTTTCAAGAGACCCAGTACTTC.

This clonotype was detected once. The CDR3 DNA follows: TGTGCCAGCAGACCATCTTCAGGGGACAATGGGGCCAACGTCCTGACTTTC. The encoded protein is CASRPSSGDNGANVLTF. The chain employs TRBV3-1 and TRBJ2-6; TRBD1 is a possible D gene (6 bases). The germline V and J ends were trimmed by 6 bases and 3 bases, with 18 bases remaining between them. This CDR3 contains 17 residues. Germline V gene lookup returns CDR1 LGHDT and CDR2 YNNKEL (reference sequence).

This clonotype came up a few times. The rearrangement links TRBV4-3 to TRBJ2-2; no definite D call. The V end was cut by 3 bases, the J end by 5 bases, with 10 bases between. This CDR3 region has 14 residues. CDR1 and CDR2 (germline): LGHNA, YSLEER. The CDR3 sequence is CASSQIQATGELFF. The DNA for the CDR3 is TGCGCCAGCAGCCAGATTCAGGCGACCGGGGAGCTGTTTTTT.

The V gene is TRBV7-9, the J gene TRBJ2-7; no definite D call. V lost 4 bases and J 1 base, leaving 8 bases between the germline ends. The CDR3 extends over 13 amino acids. Germline assignment: CDR1 SEHNR and CDR2 FQNEAQ (reference sequence). The CDR3 region has the DNA TGTGCCAGCAGCTCGCAGGTTTCCTACGAGCAGTACTTC. Translation: CASSSQVSYEQYF.

This chain links TRBV20-1 with TRBJ1-5, with D possibly being TRBD1 (6 bases). The germline V gene encodes CDR1 DFQATT and CDR2 SNEGSKA (reference sequence). V dropped 3 bases and J dropped 11 bases, with 23 bases sitting between them. This CDR3 has 15 residues. CDR3 in amino acids: CSARPTTGAGRAQHF. The CDR3 nucleotides read TGCAGTGCTAGGCCGACGACAGGCGCGGGGAGGGCCCAGCATTTT.

This clonotype was seen only a few times. The rearrangement links TRBV2 to TRBJ1-5; unclear D gene. Germline CDR1 is SNHLY and CDR2 is FYNNEI. The CDR3 totals 13 residues. Trimming stripped 3 bases from V and 4 bases from J, with 7 bases between. The CDR3: CASSDGQNQPQHF. The CDR3 nucleotides read TGTGCCAGCAGTGATGGTCAGAATCAGCCCCAGCATTTT.

The rearrangement joins TRBV20-1 to TRBJ2-3; the match to TRBD2 covers 12 bases. The CDR3 has 19 amino acids. Per the germline V gene, CDR1 is DFQATT and CDR2 is SNEGSKA (reference sequence). V was clipped by 3 bases and J by 2 bases; unmatched bases: 15. The CDR3 sequence is CSARGRPSGGAPITDTQYF. CDR3 coding DNA: TGCAGTGCTAGGGGTCGTCCTAGCGGGGGGGCCCCCATCACAGATACGCAGTATTTT.

The chain is built from TRBV6-1 and TRBJ2-5; 7 nucleotides line up with TRBD1. Per germline, CDR1 MNHNS and CDR2 SASEGT. The CDR3 runs to 15 residues. V shed 6 bases and J 7 bases; nucleotides not matched to a gene: 14. DNA of the CDR3: TGTGCCAGCAGCCCCCTTGGACAGGCATCTAGGACCCAGTACTTC. Its protein product is CASSPLGQASRTQYF.

This clonotype was counted a few times. The DNA for the CDR3 is TGTGCCAGCAGCGTACCAGGCATTTCACCCCTCCACTTT. Its protein is CASSVPGISPLHF. The V gene is TRBV9, the J gene TRBJ1-6; D gene ambiguous. The V gene lost 1 base and the J gene lost 9 bases, with 8 bases spanning the gap. Germline loops: CDR1 SGDLS, CDR2 YYNGEE. This CDR3 contains 13 residues. Full variable domain (missing parts from reference TRBV9 and TRBJ1-6): DSGVTQTPKHLITATGQRVTLRCSPRSGDLSVYWYQQSLDQGLQFLIQYYNGEERAKGNILERFSAQQFPDLHSELNLSSLELGDSALYFCASSVPGISPLHFGNGTRLTVT.

This clonotype was recorded a few times. The rearrangement links TRBV5-1 to TRBJ1-1; D is unclear. V was cut by 6 bases and J by 1 base, with 13 bases left in between. From germline, CDR1 is SGHRS and CDR2 YFSETQ. CDR3 size: 14 residues. CDR3 bases: TGCGCCAGCACCAGGTCCCCGGGGAACACTGAAGCTTTCTTT. Translating it yields CASTRSPGNTEAFF.

The rearrangement links TRBV10-3 to TRBJ2-5, with TRBD2 matching 8 bases. J lost 1 base, V lost 2 bases, and 3 bases had no gene match. The CDR3 consists of 15 residues. The germline CDR1 and CDR2 sequences are ENHRY and SYGVKD. CDR3 region: CAISEASGFQETQYF. The CDR3 nucleotides read TGTGCCATCAGTGAGGCTAGCGGGTTCCAAGAGACCCAGTACTTC.